This TCR beta chain was observed in a study of CD8 T cells in ankylosing spondylitis. Study-level results: Ankylosing spondylitis blood appeared to carry a characteristic TCR beta motif of eight or nine highly homologous variants. Clones linked with disease were CD8+ and fairly uncommon in the peripheral blood. The study looked at matched synovial fluid samples from ankylosing spondylitis patients. Disease-linked clones were reported to be significantly enriched there. Several of the motif variants were reported before in synovial fluid and blood from reactive arthritis.

Quantitative 5'-RACE with molecular barcodes was used to make the TCR beta libraries. TCRdb re-derived calls from the 5' RACE reads in MiXCR, one entry per CDR3 protein. The sample lists about 390,000 distinct CDR3 sequences, approximately 20% occurring once. The CDR3 loop spans 15 amino acids. The germline CDR1 and CDR2 sequences are MGHDK and SYGVNS. Trimming pared 8 bases from V and 0 bases from J, leaving 17 bases between. About this clonotype: Its target is not known.

The sequencing input was blood, either unsorted or a sorted T cell fraction (not recorded which). The sequence came from a male donor with ankylosing spondylitis. This rearrangement joins TRBV25-1 to TRBJ2-7; D might be TRBD1 (6 bases). The chain's CDR3 is CASLRGHLGSYEQYF. The CDR3 bases are TGTGCCAGCCTCAGGGGACACTTAGGCTCCTACGAGCAGTACTTC.